One sample yielded the 2 T cell receptor beta chains listed below, sequenced in a study of blood T cell repertoires in COVID-19. Produced via immunoSEQ multiplex PCR; TCRdb's table is partial and in-frame only. The repertoire consists of about 330,000 clones, with roughly nine tenths occurring once and the leading ten covering 1%. What was sequenced was PBMCs or T cells enriched from blood (not recorded which). Receptors originate from a woman in her thirties who had recovered from COVID-19.

This clone was seen a single time. The chain employs TRBV6-1 and TRBJ2-3; maybe TRBD2 (5 bases). CDR3 length: 15 residues. V was trimmed by 2 bases and J by 5 bases, leaving 14 bases between them. CDR1 MNHNS and CDR2 SASEGT come from the germline V gene. CDR3 bases: TGTGCCAGCAGTGAACCCGAGGGCAGTAAAGATACGCAGTATTTT. Its protein is CASSEPEGSKDTQYF.

The chain recombines TRBV9 with TRBJ2-7; D is perhaps TRBD2 (6 bases). Germline lookup yields CDR1 SGDLS and CDR2 YYNGEE. This CDR3 has 13 residues. Between the trimmed V and J ends, which lost 6 bases and 4 bases, there was a span of 14 bases. This chain's CDR3 is CASNQGAGYEQYF. For the CDR3, the DNA is TGTGCCAGCAACCAGGGTGCGGGGTACGAGCAGTACTTC.